These 28 T cell receptor beta chains were sequenced from one sample in a study of blood T cells in healthy people across ages. Alongside a J-beta primer mix, a sample-barcoded 5' primer served in a second PCR lasting roughly 7 to 12 cycles. TCRdb used MiXCR to reprocess the 5' RACE reads, holding one entry per CDR3 protein. Of about 1.8 million distinct CDR3 sequences in the sample, about 50% were seen once. The sample consisted of blood. The source of these receptors is a woman aged 40 to 55 in good health.

In its sample, this clonotype was seen a few times. The V call is TRBV29-1, the J call TRBJ1-4; D unresolved. The CDR3 sequence is 14 residues long. Germline V gene sequence: CDR1 SQVTM, CDR2 ANQGSEA. Trimming cost V 5 bases and J 0 bases, with 10 bases left between them. CDR3 amino acids: CSVTHGATNEKLFF. In DNA form, the CDR3 reads TGCAGCGTTACCCACGGAGCAACTAATGAAAAACTGTTTTTT.

This clonotype was counted between two and nine times. This chain joins TRBV27 and TRBJ2-5; maybe TRBD2 (6 bases). The length of the CDR3 is 16 residues. Per the germline V gene, CDR1 is MNHEY and CDR2 is SMNVEV (reference sequence). The V and J ends lost 2 bases and 2 bases respectively, with 15 bases between them. The CDR3 nucleotides read TGTGCCAGCAGTTTAAAAAGGGGAGGCCTTCAAGAGACCCAGTACTTC. This translates into CASSLKRGGLQETQYF.

The CDR3 bases are TGTGCCAGCAGTGACCGTAGCCGGGGCGATCAGTACTTC. This gives the protein CASSDRSRGDQYF. The genes are TRBV6-2 or TRBV6-3 and TRBJ2-5; the D gene could be TRBD1 or TRBD2 (5 bases each). The CDR3 runs 13 residues. Germline CDR1 and CDR2: MNHEY and SVGEGT. The V and J ends lost 5 bases and 11 bases respectively, with 18 bases between them.

The V gene is TRBV5-1, the J gene TRBJ1-1; no clear D gene. The CDR3 runs to 13 residues. V shed 1 base and J shed 7 bases, with 11 bases lying between them. The germline V gene encodes CDR1 SGHRS and CDR2 YFSETQ. The CDR3 DNA sequence: TGCGCCAGCAGCTTGCACCAAAATGATGAAGCTTTCTTT. Its translation is CASSLHQNDEAFF.

The chain has TRBV28 and TRBJ1-1; 8 bases are shared with TRBD1. The CDR3 extends over 14 amino acids. V was clipped by 6 bases and J by 7 bases; unmatched bases: 10. The germline V gene has CDR1 MDHEN and CDR2 SYDVKM. CDR3 sequence: CASSHGQGLNEAFF. CDR3 in DNA: TGTGCCAGCAGCCACGGACAGGGCCTGAATGAAGCTTTCTTT.

The CDR3 spells CASSRTRGNTEAFF. In nucleotides, the CDR3 is TGTGCCAGCAGTCGGACAAGAGGGAACACTGAAGCTTTCTTT. V gene TRBV6-2 or TRBV6-3 combines with J gene TRBJ1-1; maybe TRBD1 (5 bases). The CDR3 is 14 amino acids. Trimming took 5 bases from V and 1 from J, leaving 11 bases between them. Germline V gene lookup returns CDR1 MNHEY and CDR2 SVGEGT.

With regard to this clonotype: One end of the junction is discordant with germline, which a read error may explain. V usage is TRBV7-2 and J usage is TRBJ2-7; D may correspond to TRBD1 or TRBD2 (7 bases each). Germline V gene data show CDR1 as SGHTA and CDR2 as FQGNSA. This CDR3 is 17 amino acids long. CDR3 sequence: CASSHSGRGRTSHEQYF. Here the CDR3 DNA reads TGTGCCAGCAGCCATTCAGGGAGGGGGCGGACCTCCCACGAGCAGTACTTC.

V and J are TRBV20-1 and TRBJ2-7; D is unclear. Germline V gene lookup returns CDR1 DFQATT and CDR2 SNEGSKA (reference sequence). V was cut by 0 bases and J by 3 bases, with 9 bases left in between. The CDR3 has 13 amino acids. CDR3 nucleotide sequence: TGCAGTGCTAGAGATCGGTCTTTCTACGAGCAGTACTTC. It encodes CSARDRSFYEQYF.

This clonotype was found a few times. The chain recombines TRBV10-3 with TRBJ2-3; D might be TRBD2 (6 bases). Deletions cut 6 bases from V and 6 bases from J, with 19 bases between. This CDR3 is 15 amino acids long. Germline V CDR1 and CDR2: ENHRY, SYGVKD. The DNA of the CDR3 is TGTGCCATCAGATCAAGTAGCGGATCCTCCGATACGCAGTATTTT. Its translation: CAIRSSSGSSDTQYF.

About this clonotype itself: Being one base from a much bigger clone, this may be a read error. The chain carries TRBV10-3 and TRBJ2-4, with 9 bases identical to TRBD1. Gene TRBJ2-7 matches the end of the DNA better, so the J call may be wrong. The CDR3 is 17 amino acids. Germline V gives CDR1 ENHRY, CDR2 SYGVKD. CDR3 in amino acids: CAVSGRDRAPTTDEQYF. In DNA form, the CDR3 reads TGTGCCGTCAGTGGACGGGACAGGGCCCCAACTACGGACGAGCAGTACTTC.

The chain joins TRBV4-1 to TRBJ1-2; D ambiguous. Germline lookup yields CDR1 MGHRA and CDR2 YSYEKL. Trimming pared 0 bases from V and 0 bases from J, leaving 14 bases between. The CDR3 is made up of 17 amino acids. In DNA, the CDR3 is TGCGCCAGCAGCCAAGATTACGTCCGGGGTCCTAACTATGGCTACACCTTC. Translation: CASSQDYVRGPNYGYTF.

In this sample, this clonotype turned up a few times. The chain joins TRBV20-1 to TRBJ2-5; TRBD2 matches 10 bases. V shed 1 base, J shed 8 bases, and the junction held 7 bases outside the gene matches. The germline gives CDR1 DFQATT, CDR2 SNEGSKA (reference sequence). This CDR3 has 14 amino acids. CDR3: CSARVASGGATQYF. The CDR3 nucleotides read TGCAGTGCTAGAGTCGCGAGCGGGGGGGCTACCCAGTACTTC.

This chain links TRBV20-1 with TRBJ2-6; D may be TRBD1 (5 bases). The CDR3 length is 16 residues. Germline loops: CDR1 DFQATT, CDR2 SNEGSKA (reference sequence). V was cut by 1 base and J by 0 bases, with 10 bases left in between. The CDR3: CSARATGSSGANVLTF. In DNA, the CDR3 is TGCAGTGCTAGAGCTACAGGTAGCTCTGGGGCCAACGTCCTGACTTTC.

This clonotype was observed a few times. The rearrangement links TRBV4-2 to TRBJ2-1; 9 positions agree with TRBD1. Losses at the gene ends were 5 bases for V and 9 bases for J; bases not matched to a gene: 8. The germline V gene encodes CDR1 LGHNA and CDR2 YNFKEQ. This CDR3 spans 14 amino acids. CDR3 sequence (DNA): TGTGCCAGCAGCTTGCGCGGACAGGGGACTGAGCAGTTCTTC. Its translation: CASSLRGQGTEQFF.

This chain links TRBV4-3 with TRBJ2-3, with TRBD2 as a possible D gene (6 bases). V was pared by 1 base and J by 2 bases, with 13 bases between. The CDR3 contains 16 residues. The germline CDR1 and CDR2 sequences are LGHNA and YSLEER. CDR3 residues: CASSQGHGGPTDTQYF. In nucleotides, the CDR3 is TGCGCCAGCAGCCAAGGACACGGGGGACCCACAGATACGCAGTATTTT.

This sequence joins TRBV7-8 and TRBJ1-4; no firm D call. Germline CDR1 is SGHVS and CDR2 is FQNEAQ. Between the trimmed V and J ends, which lost 5 bases and 7 bases, there was a span of 20 bases. This CDR3 region has 16 residues. As DNA, the CDR3 is TGTGCCAGCAGCAGTGGGTCCGGGTCCTGGGGTGAAAAACTGTTTTTT. It specifies CASSSGSGSWGEKLFF.

The chain combines TRBV4-1 with TRBJ2-1; 8 bases match TRBD1. V shed 4 bases and J 0 bases; nucleotides not matched to a gene: 8. The germline CDR1 and CDR2 sequences are MGHRA and YSYEKL. This CDR3 region has 17 residues. CDR3 amino acids: CASSRDRGTSSYNEQFF. The CDR3 nucleotides read TGCGCCAGCAGCCGAGACAGGGGCACAAGCTCCTACAATGAGCAGTTCTTC.

This sequence joins TRBV15 and TRBJ2-3; 8 bases match TRBD1. V lost 6 bases to trimming and J lost 2 bases; unmatched junction nucleotides: 10. The CDR3 is made up of 16 amino acids. Per the germline V gene, CDR1 is LNHNV and CDR2 is YYDKDF (reference sequence). CDR3 in DNA: TGTGCCACCAGAAAGGGACAGGCCCGGTACACAGATACGCAGTATTTT. It specifies CATRKGQARYTDTQYF.

The chain couples TRBV6-6 to TRBJ1-2; D remains unclear. Trimming removed 0 bases at V and 0 bases at J, with 11 bases between. The CDR3 covers 16 residues. Per the germline V gene, CDR1 is MNHNY and CDR2 is SVGAGI (reference sequence). CDR3 region: CASSYSFEGSNYGYTF. The DNA of the CDR3 is TGTGCCAGCAGTTACTCATTCGAGGGATCTAACTATGGCTACACCTTC.

The V and J genes are TRBV7-9 and TRBJ2-2, with 7 bases that match TRBD2. Germline CDR1 and CDR2: SEHNR and FQNEAQ (reference sequence). The CDR3 is 16 amino acids. Trimming at V came to 7 bases and at J to 6 bases, leaving 14 bases not matched to a gene. The CDR3 region is CASIPVRGGDAGELFF. For the CDR3, the DNA is TGTGCCAGCATCCCAGTACGTGGGGGGGACGCCGGGGAGCTGTTTTTT.

V and J are TRBV28 and TRBJ2-3; TRBD1 aligns across 10 bases. This CDR3 spans 16 amino acids. CDR1 MDHEN and CDR2 SYDVKM come from the germline V gene. The ends lost 4 bases at V and 4 bases at J; junction bases unmatched: 8. For the CDR3, the DNA is TGTGCCAGCAGTTCCACGACAGGGGGCGAGGCAGATACGCAGTATTTT. Its protein is CASSSTTGGEADTQYF.

The chain couples TRBV6-6 to TRBJ2-5, with TRBD2 matching 7 bases. Germline V gene data show CDR1 as MNHNY and CDR2 as SVGAGI (reference sequence). CDR3 length: 16 residues. V dropped 5 bases and J dropped 2; count of bases not matched to a gene: 11. CDR3 loop: CASSAPAGRGQETQYF. CDR3 nucleotides: TGTGCCAGCAGTGCCCCCGCGGGGCGGGGGCAAGAGACCCAGTACTTC.

This clonotype was seen ten or more times. This sequence joins TRBV2 and TRBJ2-5, with D uncertain. Germline lookup yields CDR1 SNHLY and CDR2 FYNNEI. This CDR3 has 13 amino acids. V was pared by 3 bases and J by 1 base, with 6 bases between. This CDR3 is CASSDTGQETQYF. CDR3 bases: TGTGCCAGCAGTGATACCGGCCAAGAGACCCAGTACTTC.

The rearrangement uses TRBV7-2 and TRBJ2-5; 7 positions agree with TRBD1. The end of the DNA fits TRBJ2-7 better, so the J call may be wrong. Germline CDR1 is SGHTA and CDR2 is FQGNSA. The CDR3 consists of 16 residues. Here the CDR3 reads CASSLDYGTALYEQYF. Here the CDR3 DNA reads TGTGCCAGCAGCTTAGATTATGGGACAGCATTATACGAGCAGTACTTC.

This clonotype was seen many times. The chain links TRBV13 to TRBJ1-2; 8 bases align to TRBD1. This CDR3 spans 15 amino acids. The germline V gene encodes CDR1 PRHDT and CDR2 FYEKMQ (reference sequence). V lost 0 bases and J lost 0; bases outside the gene matches: 0. The chain's CDR3 is CASSLGTGANYGYTF. The CDR3, as DNA: TGTGCCAGCAGCTTAGGGACAGGGGCTAACTATGGCTACACCTTC.

The genes are TRBV5-1 and TRBJ2-5; 8 bases match TRBD2. The CDR3 loop spans 15 amino acids. Germline lookup yields CDR1 SGHRS and CDR2 YFSETQ. Losses at the gene ends were 3 bases for V and 5 bases for J; bases not matched to a gene: 9. Here the CDR3 reads CASSWVAGPEETQYF. The CDR3, as DNA: TGCGCCAGCAGCTGGGTAGCGGGGCCGGAGGAGACCCAGTACTTC. Variable domain in full (rest from reference TRBV5-1 and TRBJ2-5): KAGVTQTPRYLIKTRGQQVTLSCSPISGHRSVSWYQQTPGQGLQFLFEYFSETQRNKGNFPGRFSGRQFSNSRSEMNVSTLELGDSALYLCASSWVAGPEETQYFGPGTRLLVL.

V and J are TRBV7-9 and TRBJ2-3; D possibly corresponds to TRBD1 (6 bases). The CDR3 contains 16 residues. Trimming removed 1 base from V and 1 base from J, with 12 bases in between. CDR1 and CDR2 (germline): SEHNR, FQNEAQ (reference sequence). The chain's CDR3 is CASSLEQGRRTDTQYF. DNA of the CDR3: TGTGCCAGCAGCTTAGAACAGGGACGACGCACAGATACGCAGTATTTT.

This clonotype was seen a handful of times. The chain is built from TRBV4-2 and TRBJ2-7; TRBD1 matches at 7 bases. Germline lookup yields CDR1 LGHNA and CDR2 YNFKEQ. The CDR3 is 18 residues long. The V segment lost 0 bases and the J segment 2 bases; nucleotides outside the gene matches: 13. This chain's CDR3 is CASSQDRRGGAKAYEQYF. As DNA, the CDR3 is TGTGCCAGCAGCCAAGATCGTAGAGGGGGCGCTAAGGCCTACGAGCAGTACTTC.